This T cell receptor beta chain was sequenced in a study of Ad26.COV2.S vaccination and SARS-CoV-2 variants. As for the study in general: Participants got Ad26.COV2.S intramuscularly, once or twice 56 days apart. Notes on the study in general: Among vaccine recipients, spike-specific TCR breadth exceeded that of placebo recipients.

The germline V gene encodes CDR1 SGHRS and CDR2 YFSETQ. Trimming at V came to 0 bases and at J to 3 bases, leaving 13 bases not matched to a gene. This CDR3 spans 19 amino acids. As regards this clone: The antigen is undetermined.

Treatment of the sample: roughly 18 received Ad26.COV2.S at low or high dose, single or two shots; about 5 received placebo; per-sample allocation not given. Each sample was drawn 63 days after the first injection (of vaccine or placebo). Sequenced by immunoSEQ multiplex PCR; TCRdb stores in-frame clones only, minus some. The repertoire holds 410,000 or so clones, around 92% seen once, with about 1.7% in the top ten. Sequences were derived from peripheral blood, sampled in a trial of Ad26.COV2.S vaccine versus placebo. The source is a person aged 18-65 years who received the Ad26.COV2.S COVID-19 vaccine or a placebo. The chain joins TRBV5-1 to TRBJ2-1; TRBD2 agrees at 9 bases. CDR3 protein: CASSLEGLGAGGHYNEQFF. The DNA for the CDR3 is TGCGCCAGCAGCTTGGAGGGTTTGGGAGCGGGGGGCCACTACAATGAGCAGTTCTTC. Complete variable domain (other parts from reference TRBV5-1 and TRBJ2-1): KAGVTQTPRYLIKTRGQQVTLSCSPISGHRSVSWYQQTPGQGLQFLFEYFSETQRNKGNFPGRFSGRQFSNSRSEMNVSTLELGDSALYLCASSLEGLGAGGHYNEQFFGPGTRLTVL.